This T cell receptor beta chain was sequenced for a study of type 1 regulatory T cells (dated by TCRdb to about 2021). The study in broad terms: An in vitro protocol by which a Tr1-enriched, alloantigen-specific CD4 T cell product named T-allo10 was generated was characterized in the study. T-allo10 was being tested clinically in patients with hematological malignancies who were undergoing allogeneic hematopoietic stem cell transplantation.

Judged by its sample share, this clonotype qualifies as medium-sized (0.01 to 0.1%). Its antigen remains unidentified. Nothing much larger sits one base from this clone, and base qualities are not available. Sequencing instrument: Illumina MiSeq. The raw public data were reprocessed by TCRdb itself: fastp quality trimming at Q25, MiXCR clonotype calling, in-frame beta chains only. Each CDR3 protein appears once, grouped with its most common genes and DNA. The sample table lists about 23,000 distinct CDR3 sequences, more than 45% of them with a count of one. Together, the top ten hold 4.5% to 5.5% of the sample. The sample was cultured T cells, either the whole culture or a sorted T cell fraction (not recorded which). This sequence originates from a human donor in good health.

The CDR3 sequence is CAISETSGGPYEQYF. The sequenced DNA: TGTGCCATCAGTGAGACTAGCGGGGGACCCTACGAGCAGTACTTC. Rearrangement joined TRBV10-3 to TRBJ2-7; TRBD2 lines up with 11 middle nucleotides. CDR1 and CDR2 are drawn from the germline V gene: ENHRY, SYGVKD. CDR3 length: 15 amino acids, cysteine to phenylalanine. Only the CDR3 region is kept as DNA, spanning 45 bases read in frame from base 1. V lost 2 bases and J lost 2 bases, and the count of bases not matched to a germline gene is 2.